What follows are 5 T cell receptor beta chains derived from one specimen sequenced in a study of T cells in Graves' hyperthyroidism and ophthalmopathy. Amplified TCR beta CDR3 regions came from RNA transcripts. In the first-round RT-PCR of the TCR CDR3, the HTBI primer set was used. TCRdb reprocessed the multiplex PCR reads with MiXCR, giving one entry per CDR3 protein. The sample consists of some 210,000 distinct CDR3 sequences, 15% to 20% of them appearing once. Sequencing was done on a sample of blood. Receptors were obtained from a man aged 45-60 years with Graves' hyperthyroidism.

This clonotype has a count of ten or more. The rearrangement links TRBV29-1 to TRBJ1-1; D is possibly TRBD1 (5 bases). The V end was cut by 6 bases, the J end by 0 bases, with 26 bases between. CDR1 and CDR2 (germline): SQVTM, ANQGSEA. The CDR3 totals 18 residues. The CDR3 nucleotides read TGCAGCGTCTACGGGGCTTCAGGGTTTTCCCCCATGAACACTGAAGCTTTCTTT. Translated, it gives CSVYGASGFSPMNTEAFF. The full variable domain, with the rest looked up from reference TRBV29-1 and TRBJ1-1, is SAVISQKPSRDICQRGTSLTIQCQVDSQVTMMFWYRQQPGQSLTLIATANQGSEATYESGFVIDKFPISRPNLTFSTLTVSNMSPEDSSIYLCSVYGASGFSPMNTEAFFGQGTRLTVV.

This clonotype was found many times. CDR3 loop: CASSPGKAYGYTF. CDR3 sequence (DNA): TGTGCCAGCAGTCCAGGGAAGGCCTATGGCTACACCTTC. The gene calls are TRBV28 and TRBJ1-2; D is possibly TRBD1 (5 bases). V dropped 5 bases and J dropped 4 bases, with 11 bases sitting between them. CDR3 length: 13 amino acids. Germline V lookup: CDR1 MDHEN, CDR2 SYDVKM.

This clonotype was seen many times. The chain employs TRBV7-8 and TRBJ2-7, with D maybe TRBD2 (5 bases). This CDR3 has 14 residues. Germline CDR1 and CDR2: SGHVS and FQNEAQ. Deletions cut 1 base from V and 6 bases from J, with 13 bases between. CDR3 in amino acids: CASSLDRGNGEQYF. The CDR3 nucleotides read TGTGCCAGCAGCTTAGACAGAGGGAATGGCGAGCAGTACTTC.

This clonotype has a count of ten or more. The chain couples TRBV7-8 to TRBJ1-5; the match to TRBD1 covers 7 bases. CDR1 and CDR2 from the germline V gene are SGHVS and FQNEAQ. J lost 5 bases, V lost 4 bases, and 8 bases had no gene match. CDR3 length: 15 amino acids. For the CDR3, the DNA is TGTGCCAGCAGCTCAATGACAGGGACCCATCAGCCCCAGCATTTT. Encoded protein: CASSSMTGTHQPQHF.

In this sample, this clonotype turned up many times. The chain is built from TRBV11-1 and TRBJ2-1, with D hard to call. The V gene's germline CDR1 is SGHAT and CDR2 FQDESV (reference sequence). The CDR3 is 12 residues long. V lost 0 bases to trimming and J lost 9 bases, with 6 bases between them. The CDR3 coding sequence is TGTGCCAGCAGCTTAGCTGGGTTTGAGCAGTTCTTC. This gives the protein CASSLAGFEQFF. The full variable domain, with the rest looked up from reference TRBV11-1 and TRBJ2-1, is EAEVAQSPRYKITEKSQAVAFWCDPISGHATLYWYRQILGQGPELLVQFQDESVVDDSQLPKDRFSAERLKGVDSTLKIQPAELGDSAMYLCASSLAGFEQFFGPGTRLTVL.